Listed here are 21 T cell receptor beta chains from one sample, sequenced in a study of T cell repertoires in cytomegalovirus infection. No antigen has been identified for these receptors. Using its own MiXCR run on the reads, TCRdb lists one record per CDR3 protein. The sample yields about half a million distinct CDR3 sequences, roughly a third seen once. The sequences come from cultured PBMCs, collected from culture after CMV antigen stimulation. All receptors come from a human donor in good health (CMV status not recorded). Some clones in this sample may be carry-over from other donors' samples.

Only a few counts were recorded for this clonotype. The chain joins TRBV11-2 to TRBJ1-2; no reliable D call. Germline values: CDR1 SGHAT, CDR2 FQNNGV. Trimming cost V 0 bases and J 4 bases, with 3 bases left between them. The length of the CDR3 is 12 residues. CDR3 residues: CASSLEIYGYTF. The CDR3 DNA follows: TGTGCCAGCAGCTTAGAGATCTATGGCTACACCTTC.

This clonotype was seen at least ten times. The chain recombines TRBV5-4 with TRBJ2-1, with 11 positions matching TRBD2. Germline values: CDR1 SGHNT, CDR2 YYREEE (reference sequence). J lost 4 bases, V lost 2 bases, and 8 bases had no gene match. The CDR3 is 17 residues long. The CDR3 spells CASSFGTSGREYNEQFF. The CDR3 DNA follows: TGTGCCAGCAGCTTCGGAACTAGCGGGAGAGAGTACAATGAGCAGTTCTTC.

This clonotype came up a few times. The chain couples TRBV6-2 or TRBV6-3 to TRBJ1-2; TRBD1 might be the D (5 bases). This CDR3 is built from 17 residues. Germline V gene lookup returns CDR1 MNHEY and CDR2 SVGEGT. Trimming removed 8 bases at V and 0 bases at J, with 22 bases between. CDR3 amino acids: CASGRAGAGPSNYGYTF. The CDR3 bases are TGTGCCAGCGGTCGGGCCGGGGCAGGACCTTCTAACTATGGCTACACCTTC.

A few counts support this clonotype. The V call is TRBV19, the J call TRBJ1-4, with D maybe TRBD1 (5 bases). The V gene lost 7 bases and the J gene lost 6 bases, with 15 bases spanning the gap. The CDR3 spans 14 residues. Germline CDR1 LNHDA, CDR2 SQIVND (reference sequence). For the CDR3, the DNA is TGTGCCAGTACTAGGGACGGCGTTTATGAAAAACTGTTTTTT. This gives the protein CASTRDGVYEKLFF.

The CDR3 region is CASSYRSSGTGGSYNEQFF. The CDR3 bases are TGTGCCAGCAGTTACAGAAGTAGCGGGACAGGGGGCTCCTACAATGAGCAGTTCTTC. This sequence joins TRBV6-5 and TRBJ2-1; 11 positions match TRBD1. The CDR3 runs 19 residues. Germline-derived CDR1 and CDR2 are MNHEY and SVGAGI. V lost 2 bases, J lost 0 bases, and 9 bases stayed unmatched.

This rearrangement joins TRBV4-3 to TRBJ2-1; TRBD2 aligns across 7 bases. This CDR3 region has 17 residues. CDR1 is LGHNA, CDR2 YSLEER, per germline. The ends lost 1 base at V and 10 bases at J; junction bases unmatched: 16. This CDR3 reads CASSQGPSGTSILEQFF. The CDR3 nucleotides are TGCGCCAGCAGCCAAGGACCCAGCGGGACTTCGATATTGGAGCAGTTCTTC.

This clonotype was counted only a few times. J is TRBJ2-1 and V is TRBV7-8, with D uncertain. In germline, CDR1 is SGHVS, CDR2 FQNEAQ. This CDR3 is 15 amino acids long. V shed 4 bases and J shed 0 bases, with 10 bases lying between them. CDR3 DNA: TGTGCCAGCAGCTACCAGACCGTCTCCTACAATGAGCAGTTCTTC. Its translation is CASSYQTVSYNEQFF.

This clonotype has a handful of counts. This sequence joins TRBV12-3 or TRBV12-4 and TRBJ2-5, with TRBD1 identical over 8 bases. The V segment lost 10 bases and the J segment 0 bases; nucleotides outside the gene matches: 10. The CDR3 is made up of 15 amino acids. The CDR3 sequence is CATSPGQAYQETQYF. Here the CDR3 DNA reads TGTGCCACCTCGCCGGGACAGGCATACCAAGAGACCCAGTACTTC.

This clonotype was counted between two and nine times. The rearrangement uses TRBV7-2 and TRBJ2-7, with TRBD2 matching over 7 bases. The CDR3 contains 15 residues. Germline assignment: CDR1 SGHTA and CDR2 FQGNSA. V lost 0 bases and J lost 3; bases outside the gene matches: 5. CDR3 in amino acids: CASSLAGGPSYEQYV. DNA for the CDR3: TGTGCCAGCAGCTTAGCGGGAGGGCCTAGCTACGAGCAGTACGTC.

The CDR3 coding sequence is TGTGCCAGCAGTTCACAGGGAGAAGGGAAGCCCCAGCATTTT. Translation: CASSSQGEGKPQHF. The rearrangement joins TRBV12-3 or TRBV12-4 to TRBJ1-5; possible D gene TRBD1, 6 bases. CDR3 length: 14 residues. V lost 4 bases, J lost 8 bases, and 15 bases lay in between.

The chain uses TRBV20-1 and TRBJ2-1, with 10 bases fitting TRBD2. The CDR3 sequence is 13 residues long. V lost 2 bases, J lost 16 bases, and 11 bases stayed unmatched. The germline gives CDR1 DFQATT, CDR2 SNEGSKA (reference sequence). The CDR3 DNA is TGCAGTGCTAGACACCAACCTAGCGGGAGTCTCTTCTTC. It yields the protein CSARHQPSGSLFF.

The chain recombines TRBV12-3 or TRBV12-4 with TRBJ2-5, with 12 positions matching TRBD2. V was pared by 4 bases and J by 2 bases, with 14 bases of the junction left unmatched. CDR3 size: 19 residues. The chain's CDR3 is CASSYPRLAGESPQETQYF. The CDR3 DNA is TGTGCCAGCAGTTATCCCCGACTAGCGGGAGAGTCCCCACAAGAGACCCAGTACTTC.

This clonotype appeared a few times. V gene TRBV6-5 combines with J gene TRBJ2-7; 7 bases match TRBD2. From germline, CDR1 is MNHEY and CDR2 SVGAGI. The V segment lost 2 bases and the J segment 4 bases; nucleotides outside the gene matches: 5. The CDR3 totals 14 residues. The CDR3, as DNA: TGTGCCAGCAGTTACGGGAGGGCCAAGTACGAGCAGTACTTC. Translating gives CASSYGRAKYEQYF.

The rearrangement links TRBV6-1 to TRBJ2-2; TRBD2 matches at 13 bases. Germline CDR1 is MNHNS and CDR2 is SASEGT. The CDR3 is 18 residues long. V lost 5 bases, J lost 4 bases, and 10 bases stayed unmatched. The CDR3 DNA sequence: TGTGCCAGCAGTTACAGCGGACTAGCGGGAGTGGCCACCGGGGAGCTGTTTTTT. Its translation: CASSYSGLAGVATGELFF.

CDR3 nucleotide sequence: TGCAGCGTTGGGGATCGGGATTATCGCACTGAAGCTTTCTTT. Translated: CSVGDRDYRTEAFF. The gene calls are TRBV29-1 and TRBJ1-1; D is undetermined. The CDR3 is 14 amino acids. CDR1 SQVTM and CDR2 ANQGSEA come from the germline V gene. V shed 4 bases and J shed 4 bases, with 16 bases lying between them.

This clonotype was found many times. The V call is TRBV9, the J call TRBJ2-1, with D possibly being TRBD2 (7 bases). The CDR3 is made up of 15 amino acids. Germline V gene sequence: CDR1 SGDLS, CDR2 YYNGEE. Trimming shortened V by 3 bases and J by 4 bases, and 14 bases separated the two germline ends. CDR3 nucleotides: TGTGCCAGCAGCGCGGGGGGCGGGAGTTACAATGAGCAGTTCTTC. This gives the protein CASSAGGGSYNEQFF. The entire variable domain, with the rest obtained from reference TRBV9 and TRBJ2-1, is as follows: DSGVTQTPKHLITATGQRVTLRCSPRSGDLSVYWYQQSLDQGLQFLIQYYNGEERAKGNILERFSAQQFPDLHSELNLSSLELGDSALYFCASSAGGGSYNEQFFGPGTRLTVL.

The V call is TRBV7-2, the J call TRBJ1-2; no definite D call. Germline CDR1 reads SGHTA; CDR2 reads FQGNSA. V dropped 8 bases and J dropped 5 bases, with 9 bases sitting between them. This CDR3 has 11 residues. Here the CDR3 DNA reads TGTGCCAGCGGTAAAGGGTATGGCTACACCTTC. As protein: CASGKGYGYTF.

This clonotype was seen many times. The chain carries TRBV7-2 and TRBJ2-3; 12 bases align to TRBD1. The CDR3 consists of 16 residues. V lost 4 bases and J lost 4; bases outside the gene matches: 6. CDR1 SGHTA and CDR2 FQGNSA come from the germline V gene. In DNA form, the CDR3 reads TGTGCCAGCAGCTCGGGACAGGGGGCAATTGCAGATACGCAGTATTTT. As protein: CASSSGQGAIADTQYF.

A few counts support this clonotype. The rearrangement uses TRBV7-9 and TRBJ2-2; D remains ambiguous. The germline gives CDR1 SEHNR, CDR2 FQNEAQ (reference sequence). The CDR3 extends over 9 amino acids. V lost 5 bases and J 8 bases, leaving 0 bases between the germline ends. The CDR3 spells CASSGELFF. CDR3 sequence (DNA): TGTGCCAGCAGCGGGGAGCTGTTTTTT.

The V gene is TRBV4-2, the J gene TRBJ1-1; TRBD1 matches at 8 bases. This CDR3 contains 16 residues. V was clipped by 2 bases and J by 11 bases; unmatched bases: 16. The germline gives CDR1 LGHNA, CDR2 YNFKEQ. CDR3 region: CASSQPLLPDREGAFF. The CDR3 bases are TGTGCCAGCAGCCAACCACTACTACCGGACAGGGAGGGGGCTTTCTTT.

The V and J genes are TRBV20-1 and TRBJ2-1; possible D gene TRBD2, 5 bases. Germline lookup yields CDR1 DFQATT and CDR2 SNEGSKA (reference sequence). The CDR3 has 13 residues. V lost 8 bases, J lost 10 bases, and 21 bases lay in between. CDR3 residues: CSTRAGAFGEQFF. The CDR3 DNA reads TGCAGTACAAGGGCGGGTGCGTTCGGGGAGCAGTTCTTC.